These 28 T cell receptor beta chains were all obtained from the same sample, sequenced in a study of glioma-infiltrating T cells after dendritic cell vaccination. The method was immunoSEQ multiplex PCR; TCRdb's version includes in-frame clones alone and lacks a portion of them. The table records just under 85,000 clones, around 90% of them present only once. The sequencing here drew on blood, taken before dendritic cell vaccination. The receptors come from a human donor with glioblastoma.

This clone was found once. The chain has TRBV5-1 and TRBJ2-3; tentatively, D is TRBD1 (6 bases). The V end lost 2 bases, the J end lost 0 bases, and 13 bases lay between the germline ends. The length of the CDR3 is 16 residues. Germline-derived CDR1 and CDR2 are SGHRS and YFSETQ. In DNA, the CDR3 is TGCGCCAGCAGCTTTACAGGGAGTATTAGCACAGATACGCAGTATTTT. This gives the protein CASSFTGSISTDTQYF.

The chain recombines TRBV6-1 with TRBJ1-1; perhaps TRBD1 as D (5 bases). The CDR3 is 14 residues long. Germline assignment: CDR1 MNHNS and CDR2 SASEGT. The V end lost 7 bases, the J end lost 1 base, and 13 bases lay between the germline ends. CDR3: CASTVAGGNTEAFF. As DNA, the CDR3 is TGTGCCAGCACCGTCGCCGGGGGGAACACTGAAGCTTTCTTT.

The chain has TRBV5-1 and TRBJ2-2; 9 nucleotides match TRBD2. Germline loops: CDR1 SGHRS, CDR2 YFSETQ. The V gene end was trimmed by 0 bases and the J gene end by 5 bases; junction bases not matched to a gene: 2. This CDR3 is 15 amino acids long. The chain's CDR3 is CASSLGLAGTGELFF. The CDR3 coding sequence is TGCGCCAGCAGCTTGGGGCTAGCGGGGACCGGGGAGCTGTTTTTT.

The chain links TRBV2 to TRBJ1-3; TRBD1 matches at 8 bases. The germline gives CDR1 SNHLY, CDR2 FYNNEI. With V trimmed by 9 bases and J by 1 base, 8 bases remained unmatched. The CDR3 runs to 15 residues. CDR3: CASRTGIFSGNTIYF. The DNA for the CDR3 is TGTGCCAGTCGGACAGGGATCTTTTCTGGAAACACCATATATTTT.

The gene calls are TRBV11-2 and TRBJ2-7, with a possible D match to TRBD2 (5 bases). The CDR3 extends over 13 amino acids. The V gene lost 1 base and the J gene lost 4 bases, with 8 bases spanning the gap. Germline CDR1 reads SGHAT; CDR2 reads FQNNGV. For the CDR3, the DNA is TGTGCCAGCAGCTTAGGAGGCGGGTACGAGCAGTACTTC. Translated: CASSLGGGYEQYF. Using reference TRBV11-2 and TRBJ2-7 for the parts outside the CDR3, the full variable domain is EAGVAQSPRYKIIEKRQSVAFWCNPISGHATLYWYQQILGQGPKLLIQFQNNGVVDDSQLPKDRFSAERLKGVDSTLKIQPAKLEDSAVYLCASSLGGGYEQYFGPGTRLTVT.

The chain has TRBV5-4 and TRBJ2-2; 7 nucleotides agree with TRBD2. CDR1 SGHNT and CDR2 YYREEE come from the germline V gene (reference sequence). J was trimmed by 6 bases and V by 1 base; bases with no gene match: 6. This CDR3 region has 15 residues. CDR3 in DNA: TGTGCCAGCAGCTTGCGCGGGAGTGGGTCCGGGGAGCTGTTTTTT. Amino acids: CASSLRGSGSGELFF.

In DNA form, the CDR3 reads TGTGCCATCAGGGCCGGGACTAGTGGCGCCGATGAGCAGTTCTTC. It encodes CAIRAGTSGADEQFF. The rearrangement uses TRBV10-3 and TRBJ2-1, with 8 bases aligning to TRBD2. CDR1 ENHRY and CDR2 SYGVKD come from the germline V gene. After removal of 6 bases from V and 8 bases from J, the junction contained 12 bases not matched to a gene. The CDR3 length is 15 residues.

The chain has TRBV5-1 and TRBJ2-1; D may be TRBD2 (5 bases). CDR3 length: 15 amino acids. V lost 3 bases and J lost 2, with 12 bases in between. Germline CDR1 and CDR2: SGHRS and YFSETQ. CDR3 region: CASSWSGSAYNEQFF. In DNA form, the CDR3 reads TGCGCCAGCAGCTGGTCGGGGAGCGCCTACAATGAGCAGTTCTTC.

The chain is built from TRBV2 and TRBJ2-7; 10 bases fit TRBD2. CDR1 is SNHLY and CDR2 is FYNNEI in the germline V gene. The length of the CDR3 is 14 residues. Losses at the gene ends were 6 bases for V and 5 bases for J; bases not matched to a gene: 7. CDR3 nucleotide sequence: TGTGCCAGCAGGCCGGGACTAGCGAAGAACGAGCAGTACTTC. Its translation: CASRPGLAKNEQYF.

This rearrangement joins TRBV10-3 to TRBJ2-2; D is unclear. This CDR3 is 16 amino acids long. V lost 3 bases and J lost 0, with 11 bases in between. Germline V gives CDR1 ENHRY, CDR2 SYGVKD. Written as DNA, the CDR3 is TGTGCCATCAGTGATCGGCGGATTACGAACACCGGGGAGCTGTTTTTT. This sequence encodes CAISDRRITNTGELFF.

This clone has a single count. The CDR3 bases are TGTGCCAGCAGCGACGACAGGATTGGTGCAGATACGCAGTATTTT. Its protein is CASSDDRIGADTQYF. The genes are TRBV7-9 and TRBJ2-3, with a possible D match to TRBD1 (6 bases). This CDR3 comprises 15 residues. V was pared by 5 bases and J by 4 bases, with 16 bases between. Germline assignment: CDR1 SEHNR and CDR2 FQNEAQ (reference sequence).

On this clone: In the same sample, other DNA sequences code for this CDR3. This chain joins TRBV27 and TRBJ1-6; 7 positions agree with TRBD1. The germline gives CDR1 MNHEY, CDR2 SMNVEV (reference sequence). The length of the CDR3 is 17 residues. Trimming at V came to 4 bases and at J to 5 bases, leaving 11 bases not matched to a gene. The CDR3 is CASSSIYRGLNNSPLHF. The CDR3 DNA follows: TGTGCCAGCAGTTCCATCTACAGGGGTCTAAATAATTCACCCCTCCACTTT.

J is TRBJ2-3 and V is TRBV4-2, with TRBD2 matching over 11 bases. CDR1 and CDR2 (germline): LGHNA, YNFKEQ. V lost 1 base and J lost 1; bases outside the gene matches: 4. This CDR3 has 17 amino acids. CDR3 region: CASSQGNSGGGTDTQYF. As DNA, the CDR3 is TGTGCCAGCAGCCAAGGGAATAGCGGGGGGGGCACAGATACGCAGTATTTT.

This rearrangement joins TRBV21-1 to TRBJ1-1. TRBV21-1 is a pseudogene. The CDR3 is 12 amino acids. The CDR3 DNA reads TGTGCCAGCAGCATGAGGTATACTGAAGCTTTCTTT. It translates to CASSMRYTEAFF.

The V gene is TRBV6-1, the J gene TRBJ2-7, with TRBD2 as a possible D gene (6 bases). Per the germline V gene, CDR1 is MNHNS and CDR2 is SASEGT. The CDR3 length is 12 residues. The CDR3 sequence is CVADGGTYEQYF. The CDR3 region has the DNA TGTGTCGCTGATGGGGGGACCTACGAGCAGTACTTC.

This clone was counted a single time. This sequence joins TRBV2 and TRBJ2-7; 14 nucleotides align to TRBD2. The CDR3 loop spans 16 amino acids. The V gene end was trimmed by 5 bases and the J gene end by 7 bases; junction bases not matched to a gene: 10. CDR1 and CDR2 from the germline V gene are SNHLY and FYNNEI. CDR3: CASSYGLAGGEGEQYF. For the CDR3, the DNA is TGTGCCAGCAGTTATGGACTAGCGGGAGGCGAGGGAGAGCAGTACTTC.

V gene TRBV19 combines with J gene TRBJ1-2, with D possibly being TRBD1 (5 bases). Germline V gives CDR1 LNHDA, CDR2 SQIVND (reference sequence). V was pared by 3 bases and J by 4 bases, with 9 bases between. This CDR3 has 13 amino acids. This CDR3 reads CASSMGLSYGYTF. CDR3 in DNA: TGTGCCAGTAGTATGGGACTTTCCTATGGCTACACCTTC. The full variable domain, rest sourced from reference TRBV19 and TRBJ1-2, is DGGITQSPKYLFRKEGQNVTLSCEQNLNHDAMYWYRQDPGQGLRLIYYSQIVNDFQKGDIAEGYSVSREKKESFPLTVTSAQKNPTAFYLCASSMGLSYGYTFGSGTRLTVV.

The chain couples TRBV10-3 to TRBJ1-3; TRBD1 is a possible D gene (5 bases). Germline V CDR1 and CDR2: ENHRY, SYGVKD. This CDR3 comprises 15 residues. V shed 7 bases and J shed 2 bases, with 15 bases lying between them. For the CDR3, the DNA is TGTGCCATCAAAGGGGAAGGGGAGGCTGGAAACACCATATATTTT. This gives the protein CAIKGEGEAGNTIYF.

V and J are TRBV6-1 and TRBJ2-1; maybe TRBD1 (5 bases). The CDR3 extends over 17 amino acids. V was clipped by 2 bases and J by 2 bases, with 16 bases between them. Germline CDR1 is MNHNS and CDR2 is SASEGT. The CDR3 protein is CASSEPIVDSPYNEQFF. The CDR3, as DNA: TGTGCCAGCAGTGAACCGATAGTAGACAGTCCCTACAATGAGCAGTTCTTC.

The chain combines TRBV9 with TRBJ2-4, with TRBD1 matching 8 bases. Germline-derived CDR1 and CDR2 are SGDLS and YYNGEE. This CDR3 has 16 amino acids. The V gene end was trimmed by 0 bases and the J gene end by 6 bases; junction bases not matched to a gene: 8. The CDR3 sequence is CASSVGEGQGTNIQYF. CDR3 sequence (DNA): TGTGCCAGCAGCGTAGGAGAAGGACAGGGCACAAACATTCAGTACTTC. The full variable domain, in which reference TRBV9 and TRBJ2-4 provide the parts outside the CDR3, is DSGVTQTPKHLITATGQRVTLRCSPRSGDLSVYWYQQSLDQGLQFLIQYYNGEERAKGNILERFSAQQFPDLHSELNLSSLELGDSALYFCASSVGEGQGTNIQYFGAGTRLSVL.

The chain combines TRBV7-8 with TRBJ2-3; 10 bases line up with TRBD2. V was clipped by 1 base and J by 11 bases; unmatched bases: 9. Germline V gene lookup returns CDR1 SGHVS and CDR2 FQNEAQ. The CDR3 runs to 15 residues. CDR3 nucleotides: TGTGCCAGCAGCTTAGGAGCGGGGGGGGAGAGGGGGCAGTATTTT. It codes for CASSLGAGGERGQYF.

A few counts support this clone. The rearrangement joins TRBV27 to TRBJ2-1; 8 nucleotides match TRBD2. CDR1 and CDR2 from the germline V gene are MNHEY and SMNVEV (reference sequence). This CDR3 is 14 amino acids long. With V trimmed by 7 bases and J by 9 bases, 11 bases remained unmatched. CDR3 DNA sequence: TGTGCCAGCAAGACAGCGGGAGAAAACATTGAGCAGTTCTTC. As protein: CASKTAGENIEQFF.

V usage is TRBV9 and J usage is TRBJ2-1, with D possibly being TRBD1 (6 bases). The length of the CDR3 is 16 residues. V lost 3 bases, J lost 4 bases, and 17 bases lay in between. Germline loops: CDR1 SGDLS, CDR2 YYNGEE. In DNA, the CDR3 is TGTGCCAGCAGCGCCGGACTGGGGGCGCTTTACAATGAGCAGTTCTTC. Amino acid sequence: CASSAGLGALYNEQFF.

The chain joins TRBV18 to TRBJ1-1; 7 nucleotides agree with TRBD1. Trimming took 6 bases from V and 3 from J; bases not matched to a gene: 7. The CDR3 has 14 residues. From germline, CDR1 is KGHSH and CDR2 LQKENI. CDR3 coding DNA: TGTGCCAGCTCCCCCACAGGGGATGACACTGAAGCTTTCTTT. Its protein product is CASSPTGDDTEAFF.

The chain couples TRBV4-1 to TRBJ1-1; 7 nucleotides line up with TRBD1. V dropped 1 base and J dropped 10; count of bases not matched to a gene: 6. This CDR3 has 13 residues. Germline CDR1 reads MGHRA; CDR2 reads YSYEKL. The DNA for the CDR3 is TGCGCCAGCAGCCAAGGGACAGGTTTCGTAGCTTTCTTT. The encoded protein is CASSQGTGFVAFF.

DNA of the CDR3: TGTGCCAGCAGCTCTAGCGGGCGGAGCTCCTACGAGCAGTACTTC. This translates into CASSSSGRSSYEQYF. The chain recombines TRBV13 with TRBJ2-7, with 8 bases aligning to TRBD2. V was clipped by 4 bases and J by 0 bases; unmatched bases: 5. This CDR3 has 15 residues. The V gene's germline CDR1 is PRHDT and CDR2 FYEKMQ (reference sequence).

The chain recombines TRBV5-4 with TRBJ2-7; 11 nucleotides line up with TRBD2. V shed 0 bases, J shed 4 bases, and the junction held 6 bases outside the gene matches. Per the germline V gene, CDR1 is SGHNT and CDR2 is YYREEE (reference sequence). The length of the CDR3 is 16 residues. The CDR3, as DNA: TGTGCCAGCAGCTTGGGGGCTAGCGGGGGGTTTTACGAGCAGTACTTC. This codes for CASSLGASGGFYEQYF.

This clone was detected only once. The rearrangement links TRBV5-1 to TRBJ2-5; 7 bases fit TRBD2. Germline trimming cut 0 bases from V and 2 bases from J; bases unmatched to any gene: 1. The CDR3 extends over 14 amino acids. Germline CDR1 reads SGHRS; CDR2 reads YFSETQ. The DNA of the CDR3 is TGCGCCAGCAGCTTGGGAGCGGGGCAAGAGACCCAGTACTTC. Amino acids: CASSLGAGQETQYF.